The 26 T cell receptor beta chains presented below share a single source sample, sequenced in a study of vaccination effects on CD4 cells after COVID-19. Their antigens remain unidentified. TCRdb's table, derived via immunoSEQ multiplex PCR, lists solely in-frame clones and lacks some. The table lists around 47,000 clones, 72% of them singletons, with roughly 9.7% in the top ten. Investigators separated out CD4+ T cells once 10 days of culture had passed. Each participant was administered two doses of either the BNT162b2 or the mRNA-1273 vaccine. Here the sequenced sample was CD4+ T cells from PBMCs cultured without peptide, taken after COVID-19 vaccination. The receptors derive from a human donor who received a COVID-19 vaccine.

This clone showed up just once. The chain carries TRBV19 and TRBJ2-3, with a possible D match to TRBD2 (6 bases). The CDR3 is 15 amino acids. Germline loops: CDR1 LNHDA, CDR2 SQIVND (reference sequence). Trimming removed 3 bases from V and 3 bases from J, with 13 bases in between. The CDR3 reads CASSMGGKGTDTQYF. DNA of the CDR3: TGTGCCAGTAGTATGGGGGGAAAAGGAACAGATACGCAGTATTTT.

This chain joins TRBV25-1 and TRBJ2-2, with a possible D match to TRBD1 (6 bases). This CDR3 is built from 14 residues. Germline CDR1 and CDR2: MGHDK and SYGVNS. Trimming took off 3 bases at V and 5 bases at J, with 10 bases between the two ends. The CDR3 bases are TGTGCCAGCAGTGAGAACAGGGCAACCGGGGAGCTGTTTTTT. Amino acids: CASSENRATGELFF.

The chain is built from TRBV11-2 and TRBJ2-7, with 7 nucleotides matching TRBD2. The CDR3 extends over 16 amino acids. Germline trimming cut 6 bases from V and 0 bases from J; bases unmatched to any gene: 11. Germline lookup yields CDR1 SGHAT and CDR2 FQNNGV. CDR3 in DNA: TGTGCCAGCAGGGGGTCTAGCGGTCCCAGCTCCTACGAGCAGTACTTC. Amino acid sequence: CASRGSSGPSSYEQYF.

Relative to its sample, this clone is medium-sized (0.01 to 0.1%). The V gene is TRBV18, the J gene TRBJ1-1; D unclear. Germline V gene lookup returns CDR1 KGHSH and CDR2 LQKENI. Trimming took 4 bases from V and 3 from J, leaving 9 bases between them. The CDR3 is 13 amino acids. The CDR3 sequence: CASSRRSDTEAFF. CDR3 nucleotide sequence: TGTGCCAGCTCACGAAGATCAGACACTGAAGCTTTCTTT.

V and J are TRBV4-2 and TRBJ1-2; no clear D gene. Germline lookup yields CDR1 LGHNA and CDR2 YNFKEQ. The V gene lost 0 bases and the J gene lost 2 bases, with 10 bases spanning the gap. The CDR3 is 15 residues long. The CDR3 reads CASSQDRLMNYGYTF. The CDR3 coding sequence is TGTGCCAGCAGCCAAGATCGGTTAATGAACTATGGCTACACCTTC.

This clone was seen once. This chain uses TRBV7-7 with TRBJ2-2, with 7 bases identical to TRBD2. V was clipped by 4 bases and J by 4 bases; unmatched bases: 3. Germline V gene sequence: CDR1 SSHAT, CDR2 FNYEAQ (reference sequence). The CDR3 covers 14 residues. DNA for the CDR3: TGTGCCAGCAGCTCGACTAGCTCCACCGGGGAGCTGTTTTTT. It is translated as CASSSTSSTGELFF. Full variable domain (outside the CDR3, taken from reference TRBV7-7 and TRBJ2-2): GAGVSQSPRYKVTKRGQDVTLRCDPISSHATLYWYQQALGQGPEFLTYFNYEAQPDKSGLPSDRFSAERPEGSISTLTIQRTEQRDSAMYRCASSSTSSTGELFFGEGSRLTVL.

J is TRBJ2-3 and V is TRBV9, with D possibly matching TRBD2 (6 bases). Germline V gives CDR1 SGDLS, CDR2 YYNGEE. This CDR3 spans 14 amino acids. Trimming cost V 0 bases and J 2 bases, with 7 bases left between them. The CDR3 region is CASSVERVTDTQYF. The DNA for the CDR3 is TGTGCCAGCAGCGTAGAGCGGGTCACAGATACGCAGTATTTT. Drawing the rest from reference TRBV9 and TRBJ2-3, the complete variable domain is DSGVTQTPKHLITATGQRVTLRCSPRSGDLSVYWYQQSLDQGLQFLIQYYNGEERAKGNILERFSAQQFPDLHSELNLSSLELGDSALYFCASSVERVTDTQYFGPGTRLTVL.

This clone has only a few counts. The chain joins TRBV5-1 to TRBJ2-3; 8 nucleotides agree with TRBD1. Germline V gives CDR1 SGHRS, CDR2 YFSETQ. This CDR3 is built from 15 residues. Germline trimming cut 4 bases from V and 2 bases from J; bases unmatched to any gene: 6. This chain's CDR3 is CASSKDRGDTDTQYF. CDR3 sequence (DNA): TGCGCCAGCAGCAAAGACAGGGGTGACACAGATACGCAGTATTTT. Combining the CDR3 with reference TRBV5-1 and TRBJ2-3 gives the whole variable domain KAGVTQTPRYLIKTRGQQVTLSCSPISGHRSVSWYQQTPGQGLQFLFEYFSETQRNKGNFPGRFSGRQFSNSRSEMNVSTLELGDSALYLCASSKDRGDTDTQYFGPGTRLTVL.

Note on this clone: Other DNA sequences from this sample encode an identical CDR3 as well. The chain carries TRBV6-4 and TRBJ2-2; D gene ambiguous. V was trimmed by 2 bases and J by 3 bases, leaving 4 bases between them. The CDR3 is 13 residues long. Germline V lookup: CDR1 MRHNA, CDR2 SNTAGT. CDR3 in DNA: TGTGCCAGCAGTGACAGCGACACCGGGGAGCTGTTTTTT. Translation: CASSDSDTGELFF.

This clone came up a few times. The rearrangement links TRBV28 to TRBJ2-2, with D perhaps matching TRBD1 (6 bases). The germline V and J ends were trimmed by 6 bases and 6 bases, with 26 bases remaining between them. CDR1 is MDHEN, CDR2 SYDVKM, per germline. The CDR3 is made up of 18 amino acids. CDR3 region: CASSPRSVQGRSPGELFF. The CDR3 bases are TGTGCCAGCAGCCCTCGAAGCGTACAGGGAAGATCTCCCGGGGAGCTGTTTTTT.

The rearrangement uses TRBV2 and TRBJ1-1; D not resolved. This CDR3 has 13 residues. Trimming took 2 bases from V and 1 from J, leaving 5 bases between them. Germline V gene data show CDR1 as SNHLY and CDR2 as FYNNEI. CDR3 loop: CASSELPNTEAFF. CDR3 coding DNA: TGTGCCAGCAGTGAACTCCCGAACACTGAAGCTTTCTTT.

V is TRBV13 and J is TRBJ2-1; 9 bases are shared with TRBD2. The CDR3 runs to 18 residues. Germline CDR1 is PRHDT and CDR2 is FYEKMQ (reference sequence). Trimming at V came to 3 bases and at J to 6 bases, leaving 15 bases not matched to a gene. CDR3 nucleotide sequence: TGTGCCAGCAGCTTCGGGGGGGTAGCGGGGGCCTCCGCCAATGAGCAGTTCTTC. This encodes CASSFGGVAGASANEQFF. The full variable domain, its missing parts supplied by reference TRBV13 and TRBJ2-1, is AAGVIQSPRHLIKEKRETATLKCYPIPRHDTVYWYQQGPGQDPQFLISFYEKMQSDKGSIPDRFSAQQFSDYHSELNMSSLELGDSALYFCASSFGGVAGASANEQFFGPGTRLTVL.

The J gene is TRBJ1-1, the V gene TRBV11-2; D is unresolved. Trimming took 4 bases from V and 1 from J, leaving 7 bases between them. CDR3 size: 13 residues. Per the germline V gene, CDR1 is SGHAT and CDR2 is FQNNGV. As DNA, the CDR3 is TGTGCCAGCAGCTATCAAAGGAACACTGAAGCTTTCTTT. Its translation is CASSYQRNTEAFF.

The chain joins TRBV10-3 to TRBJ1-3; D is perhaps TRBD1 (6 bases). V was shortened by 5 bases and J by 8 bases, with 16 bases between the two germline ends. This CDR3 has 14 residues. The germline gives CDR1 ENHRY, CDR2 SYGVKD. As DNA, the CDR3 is TGTGCCATCAGTAACAGGGAAGAGAAGGACACCATATATTTT. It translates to CAISNREEKDTIYF.

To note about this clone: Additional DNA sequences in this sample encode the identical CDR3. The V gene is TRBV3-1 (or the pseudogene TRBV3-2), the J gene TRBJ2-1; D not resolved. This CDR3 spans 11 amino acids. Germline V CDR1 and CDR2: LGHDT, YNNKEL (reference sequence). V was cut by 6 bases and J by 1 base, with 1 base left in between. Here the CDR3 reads CASSSYNEQFF. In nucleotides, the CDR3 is TGTGCCAGCAGTTCCTACAATGAGCAGTTCTTC.

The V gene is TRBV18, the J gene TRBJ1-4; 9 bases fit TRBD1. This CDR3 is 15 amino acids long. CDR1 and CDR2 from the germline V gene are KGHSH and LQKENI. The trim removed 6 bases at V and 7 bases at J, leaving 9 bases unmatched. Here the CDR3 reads CASSVGQGKFEKLFF. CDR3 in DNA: TGTGCCAGCTCGGTAGGACAGGGGAAATTTGAAAAACTGTTTTTT. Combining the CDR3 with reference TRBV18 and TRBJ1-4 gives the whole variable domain NAGVMQNPRHLVRRRGQEARLRCSPMKGHSHVYWYRQLPEEGLKFMVYLQKENIIDESGMPKERFSAEFPKEGPSILRIQQVVRGDSAAYFCASSVGQGKFEKLFFGSGTQLSVL.

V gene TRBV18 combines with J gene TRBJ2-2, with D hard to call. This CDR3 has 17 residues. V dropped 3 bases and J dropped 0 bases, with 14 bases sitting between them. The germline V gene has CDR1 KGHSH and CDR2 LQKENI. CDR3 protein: CASSPIYMFANTGELFF. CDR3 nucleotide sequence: TGTGCCAGCTCACCTATTTACATGTTCGCGAACACCGGGGAGCTGTTTTTT.

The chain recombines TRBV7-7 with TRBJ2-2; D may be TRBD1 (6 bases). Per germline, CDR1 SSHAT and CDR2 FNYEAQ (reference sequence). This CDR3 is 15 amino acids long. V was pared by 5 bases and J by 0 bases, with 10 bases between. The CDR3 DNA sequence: TGTGCCAGCAGCATGGGACACGCGAACACCGGGGAGCTGTTTTTT. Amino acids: CASSMGHANTGELFF.

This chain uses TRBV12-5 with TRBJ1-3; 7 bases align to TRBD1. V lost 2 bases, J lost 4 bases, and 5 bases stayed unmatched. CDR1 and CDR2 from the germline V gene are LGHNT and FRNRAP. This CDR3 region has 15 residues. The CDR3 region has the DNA TGTGCTAGTGGTTTGCCAGGGACAGTCGGAAACACCATATATTTT. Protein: CASGLPGTVGNTIYF.

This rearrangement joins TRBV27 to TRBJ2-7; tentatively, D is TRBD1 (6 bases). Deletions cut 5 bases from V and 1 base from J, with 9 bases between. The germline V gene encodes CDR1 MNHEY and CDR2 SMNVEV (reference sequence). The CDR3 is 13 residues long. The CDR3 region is CASSIQGSYEQYF. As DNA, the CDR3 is TGTGCCAGCAGTATACAGGGATCCTACGAGCAGTACTTC.

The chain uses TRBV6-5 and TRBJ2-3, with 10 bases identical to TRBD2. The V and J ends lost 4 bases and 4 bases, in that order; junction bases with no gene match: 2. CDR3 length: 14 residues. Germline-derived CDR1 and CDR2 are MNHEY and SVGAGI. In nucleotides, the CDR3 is TGTGCCAGCAGTTGGACTAGCGGCTCAGATACGCAGTATTTT. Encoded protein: CASSWTSGSDTQYF.

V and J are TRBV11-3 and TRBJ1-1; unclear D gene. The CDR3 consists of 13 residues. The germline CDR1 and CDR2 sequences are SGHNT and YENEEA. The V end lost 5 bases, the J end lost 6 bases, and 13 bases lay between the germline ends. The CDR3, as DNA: TGTGCCAGCAGCCCACAAGCGGGAGCTGAAGCTTTCTTT. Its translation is CASSPQAGAEAFF.

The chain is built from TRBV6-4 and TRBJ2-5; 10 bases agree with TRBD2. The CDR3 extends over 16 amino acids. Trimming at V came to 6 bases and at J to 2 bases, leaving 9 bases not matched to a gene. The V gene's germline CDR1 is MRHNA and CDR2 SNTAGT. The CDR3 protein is CASRRPGLALQETQYF. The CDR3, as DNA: TGTGCCAGCAGGAGACCGGGACTAGCGTTGCAAGAGACCCAGTACTTC.

CDR3 region: CASRERNYGYTF. CDR3 bases: TGTGCCAGCAGGGAAAGAAACTATGGCTACACCTTC. The gene calls are TRBV27 and TRBJ1-2; D is uncertain. Germline V gene sequence: CDR1 MNHEY, CDR2 SMNVEV (reference sequence). Trimming took 6 bases from V and 2 from J, leaving 7 bases between them. This CDR3 has 12 residues.

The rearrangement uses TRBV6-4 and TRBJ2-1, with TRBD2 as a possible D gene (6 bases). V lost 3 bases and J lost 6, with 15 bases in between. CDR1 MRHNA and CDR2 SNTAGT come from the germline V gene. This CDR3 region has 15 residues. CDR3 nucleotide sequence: TGTGCCAGCAGTGAAGGTGGGGGAGGCACCAATGAGCAGTTCTTC. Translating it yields CASSEGGGGTNEQFF.

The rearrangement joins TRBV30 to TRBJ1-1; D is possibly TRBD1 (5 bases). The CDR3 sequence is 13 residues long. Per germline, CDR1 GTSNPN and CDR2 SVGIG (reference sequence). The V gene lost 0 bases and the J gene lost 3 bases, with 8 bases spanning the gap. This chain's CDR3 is CAWSVREDTEAFF. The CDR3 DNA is TGTGCCTGGAGTGTCAGGGAAGACACTGAAGCTTTCTTT.